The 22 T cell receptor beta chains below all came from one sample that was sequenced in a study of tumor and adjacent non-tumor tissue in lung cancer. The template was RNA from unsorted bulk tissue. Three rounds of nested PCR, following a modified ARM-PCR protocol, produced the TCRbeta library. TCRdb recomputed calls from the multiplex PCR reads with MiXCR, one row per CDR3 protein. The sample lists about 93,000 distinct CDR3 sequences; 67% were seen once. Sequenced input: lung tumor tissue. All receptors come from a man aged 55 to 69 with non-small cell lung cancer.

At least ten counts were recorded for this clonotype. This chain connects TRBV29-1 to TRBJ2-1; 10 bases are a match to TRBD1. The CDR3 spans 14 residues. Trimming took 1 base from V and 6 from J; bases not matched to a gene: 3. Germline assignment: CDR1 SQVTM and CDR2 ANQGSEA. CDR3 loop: CSVEGDRGSNEQFF. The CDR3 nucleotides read TGCAGCGTTGAAGGGGACAGGGGCTCCAATGAGCAGTTCTTC.

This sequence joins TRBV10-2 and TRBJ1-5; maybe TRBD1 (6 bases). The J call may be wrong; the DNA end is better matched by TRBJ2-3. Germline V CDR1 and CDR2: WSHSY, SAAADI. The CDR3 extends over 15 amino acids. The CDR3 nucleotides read TGCGCCAGCAGTGTGGGGACATGGTGGAATCAGCCCCAGTATTTT. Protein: CASSVGTWWNQPQYF.

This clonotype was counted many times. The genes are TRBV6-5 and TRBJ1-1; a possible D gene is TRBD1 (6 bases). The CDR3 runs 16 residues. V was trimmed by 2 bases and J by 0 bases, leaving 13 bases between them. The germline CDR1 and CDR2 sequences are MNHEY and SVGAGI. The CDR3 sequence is CASSYGQGIMNTEAFF. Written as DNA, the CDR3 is TGTGCCAGCAGTTACGGTCAGGGGATCATGAACACTGAAGCTTTCTTT.

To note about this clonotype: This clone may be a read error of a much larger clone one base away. The CDR3 here is CSSSLSGFEETQYF. As DNA, the CDR3 is TGCTCCAGCAGCTTGTCAGGCTTCGAAGAGACCCAGTACTTC. V and J are TRBV5-1 and TRBJ2-5; no firm D call. Germline loops: CDR1 SGHRS, CDR2 YFSETQ. The CDR3 contains 14 residues.

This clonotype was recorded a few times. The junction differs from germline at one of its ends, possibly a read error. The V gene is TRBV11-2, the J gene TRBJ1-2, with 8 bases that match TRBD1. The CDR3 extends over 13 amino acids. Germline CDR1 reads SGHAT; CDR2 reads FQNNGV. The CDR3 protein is CASSPGGDYGYAF. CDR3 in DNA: TGTGCTAGCAGCCCAGGGGGCGACTATGGCTACGCCTTC.

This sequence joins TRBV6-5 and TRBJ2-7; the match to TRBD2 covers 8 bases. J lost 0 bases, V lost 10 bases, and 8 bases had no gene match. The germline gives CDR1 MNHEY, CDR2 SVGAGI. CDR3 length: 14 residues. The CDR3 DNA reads TGTGCCAACGAAAAGCGGGAGAGCTCCTACGAGCAGTACTTC. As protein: CANEKRESSYEQYF.

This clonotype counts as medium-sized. The chain's CDR3 is CASSLTGANVLTF. The DNA of the CDR3 is TGTGCCAGCAGTTTAACTGGGGCCAACGTCCTGACTTTC. The gene calls are TRBV28 and TRBJ2-6; D remains ambiguous. The germline CDR1 and CDR2 sequences are MDHEN and SYDVKM. Trimming removed 2 bases from V and 2 bases from J, with 1 base in between. The CDR3 is 13 amino acids.

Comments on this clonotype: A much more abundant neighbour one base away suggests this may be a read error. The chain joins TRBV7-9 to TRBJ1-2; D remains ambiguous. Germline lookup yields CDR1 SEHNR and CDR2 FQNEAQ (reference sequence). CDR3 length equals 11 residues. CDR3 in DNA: TGTGTCAGCAGCCCCGGGCTAGGCTACACCTTC. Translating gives CVSSPGLGYTF. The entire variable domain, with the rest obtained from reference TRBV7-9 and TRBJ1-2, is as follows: DTGVSQNPRHKITKRGQNVTFRCDPISEHNRLYWYRQTLGQGPEFLTYFQNEAQLEKSRLLSDRFSAERPKGSFSTLEIQRTEQGDSAMYLCVSSPGLGYTFGSGTRLTVV.

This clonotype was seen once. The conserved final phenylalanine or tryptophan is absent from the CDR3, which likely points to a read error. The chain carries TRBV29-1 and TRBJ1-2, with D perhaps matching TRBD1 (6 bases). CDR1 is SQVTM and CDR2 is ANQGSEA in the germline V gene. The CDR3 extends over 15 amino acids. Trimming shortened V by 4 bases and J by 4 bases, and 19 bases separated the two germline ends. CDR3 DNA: TGCAGCGTTGGTATAGGGGATAGGGGGAGCTATGGCTACACCTCC. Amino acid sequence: CSVGIGDRGSYGYTS.

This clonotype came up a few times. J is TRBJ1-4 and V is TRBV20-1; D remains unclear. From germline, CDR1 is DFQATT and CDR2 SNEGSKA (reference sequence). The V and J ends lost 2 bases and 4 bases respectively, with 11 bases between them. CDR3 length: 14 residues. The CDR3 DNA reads TGCAGTGCTAGAAAATTGGTTATTAATGAAAAACTGTTTTTT. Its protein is CSARKLVINEKLFF.

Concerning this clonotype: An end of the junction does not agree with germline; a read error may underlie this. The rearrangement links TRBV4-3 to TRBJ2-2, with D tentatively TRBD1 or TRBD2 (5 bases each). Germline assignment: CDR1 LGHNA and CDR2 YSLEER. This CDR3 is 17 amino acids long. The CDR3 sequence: CGSSQDPTGTTRWELFF. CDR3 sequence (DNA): TGCGGCAGCAGCCAAGACCCTACCGGGACCACGAGATGGGAGCTGTTTTTT.

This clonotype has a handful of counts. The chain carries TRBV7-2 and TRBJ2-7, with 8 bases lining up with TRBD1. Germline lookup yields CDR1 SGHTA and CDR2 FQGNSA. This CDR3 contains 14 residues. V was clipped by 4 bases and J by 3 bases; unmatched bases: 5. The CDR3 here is CASSSRTGFYEQYF. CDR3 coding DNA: TGTGCCAGCAGCTCAAGGACAGGGTTCTACGAGCAGTACTTC.

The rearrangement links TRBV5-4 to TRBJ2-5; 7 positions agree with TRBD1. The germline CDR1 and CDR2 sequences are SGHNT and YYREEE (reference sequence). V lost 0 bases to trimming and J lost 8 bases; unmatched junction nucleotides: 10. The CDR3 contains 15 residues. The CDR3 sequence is CASSLEGQRRDTQYF. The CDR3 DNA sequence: TGTGCCAGCAGCTTGGAGGGACAGCGGAGAGATACCCAGTACTTC.

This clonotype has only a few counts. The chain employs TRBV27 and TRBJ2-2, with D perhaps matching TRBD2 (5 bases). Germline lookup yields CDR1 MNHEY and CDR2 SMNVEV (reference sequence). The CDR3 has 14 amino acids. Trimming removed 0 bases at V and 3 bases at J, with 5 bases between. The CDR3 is CASSLSRDTGELFF. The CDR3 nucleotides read TGTGCCAGCAGTTTATCGAGGGACACCGGGGAGCTGTTTTTT.

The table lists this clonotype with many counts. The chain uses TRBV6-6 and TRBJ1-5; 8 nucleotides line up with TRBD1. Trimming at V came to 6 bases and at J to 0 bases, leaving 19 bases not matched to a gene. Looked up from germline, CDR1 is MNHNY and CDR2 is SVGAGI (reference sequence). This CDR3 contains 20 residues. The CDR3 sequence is CASSLGLVTGGIGSNQPQHF. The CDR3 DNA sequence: TGTGCCAGCAGCTTAGGGCTTGTTACAGGGGGGATAGGTAGCAATCAGCCCCAGCATTTT.

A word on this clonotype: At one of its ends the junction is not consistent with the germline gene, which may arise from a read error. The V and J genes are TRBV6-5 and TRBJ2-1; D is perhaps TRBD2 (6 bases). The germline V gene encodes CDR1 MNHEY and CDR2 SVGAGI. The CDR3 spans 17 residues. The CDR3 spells CASSYSAGPESYNEQFF. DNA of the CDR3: TGTGCTAGCAGTTATTCCGCGGGACCTGAGTCATACAATGAGCAGTTCTTC.

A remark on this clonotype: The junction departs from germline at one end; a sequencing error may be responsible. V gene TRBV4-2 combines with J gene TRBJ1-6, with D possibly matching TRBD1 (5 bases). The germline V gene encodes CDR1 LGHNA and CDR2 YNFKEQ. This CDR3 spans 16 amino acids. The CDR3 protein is CVSSPPGTKVVSHLHF. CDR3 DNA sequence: TGTGTCAGCAGCCCTCCTGGGACCAAAGTAGTCTCACACCTCCACTTT.

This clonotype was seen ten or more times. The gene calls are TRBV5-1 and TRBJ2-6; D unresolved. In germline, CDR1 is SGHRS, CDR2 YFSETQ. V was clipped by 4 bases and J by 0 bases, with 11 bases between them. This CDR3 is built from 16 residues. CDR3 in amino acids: CASSKDDLSGANVLTF. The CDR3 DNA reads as TGCGCCAGCAGCAAGGACGATCTCTCTGGGGCCAACGTCCTGACTTTC.

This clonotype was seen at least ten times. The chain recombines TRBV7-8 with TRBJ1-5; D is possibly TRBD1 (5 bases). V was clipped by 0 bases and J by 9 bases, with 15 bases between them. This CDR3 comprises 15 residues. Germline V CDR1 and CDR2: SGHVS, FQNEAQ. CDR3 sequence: CASSLAEGSGLPQHF. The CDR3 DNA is TGTGCCAGCAGCTTAGCGGAGGGGTCGGGGCTGCCCCAGCATTTT.

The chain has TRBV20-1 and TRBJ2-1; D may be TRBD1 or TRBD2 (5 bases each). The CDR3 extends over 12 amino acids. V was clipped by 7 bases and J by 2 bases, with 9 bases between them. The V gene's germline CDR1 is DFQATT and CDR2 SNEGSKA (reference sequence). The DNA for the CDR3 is TGCAGTGACTGGGGGACCTACAATGAGCAGTTCTTC. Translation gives CSDWGTYNEQFF.

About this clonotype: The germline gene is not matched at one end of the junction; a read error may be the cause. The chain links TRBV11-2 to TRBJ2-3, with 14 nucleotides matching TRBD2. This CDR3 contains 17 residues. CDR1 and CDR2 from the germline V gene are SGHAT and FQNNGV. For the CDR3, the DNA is TGTGCCAGCAGCCCTAGACTAGCGGGGGGGCATCGAGATACACAGTATTTT. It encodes CASSPRLAGGHRDTQYF. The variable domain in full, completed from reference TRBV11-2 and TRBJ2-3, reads EAGVAQSPRYKIIEKRQSVAFWCNPISGHATLYWYQQILGQGPKLLIQFQNNGVVDDSQLPKDRFSAERLKGVDSTLKIQPAKLEDSAVYLCASSPRLAGGHRDTQYFGPGTRLTVL.

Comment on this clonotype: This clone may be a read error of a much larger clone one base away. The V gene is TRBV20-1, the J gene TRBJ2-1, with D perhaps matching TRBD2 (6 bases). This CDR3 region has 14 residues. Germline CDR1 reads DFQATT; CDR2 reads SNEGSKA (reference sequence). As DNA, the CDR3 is TGCACTGCTCTCTTGGGACTCTCCTACAATGAGCAGTTCTTC. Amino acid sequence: CTALLGLSYNEQFF.